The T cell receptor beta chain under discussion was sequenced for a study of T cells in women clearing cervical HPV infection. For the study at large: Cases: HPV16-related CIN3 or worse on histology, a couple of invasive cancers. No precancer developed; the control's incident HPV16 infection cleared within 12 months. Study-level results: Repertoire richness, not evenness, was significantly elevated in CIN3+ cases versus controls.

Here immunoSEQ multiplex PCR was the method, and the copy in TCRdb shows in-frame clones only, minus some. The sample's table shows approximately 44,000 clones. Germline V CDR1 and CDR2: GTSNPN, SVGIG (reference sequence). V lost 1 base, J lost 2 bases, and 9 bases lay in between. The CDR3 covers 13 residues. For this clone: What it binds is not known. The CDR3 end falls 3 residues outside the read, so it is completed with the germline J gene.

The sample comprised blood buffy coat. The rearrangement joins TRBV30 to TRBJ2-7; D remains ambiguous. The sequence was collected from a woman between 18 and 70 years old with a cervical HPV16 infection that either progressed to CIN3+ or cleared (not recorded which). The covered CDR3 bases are TGTGCCTGGAGTGGAGACATTCCCTACGAG. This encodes CAWSGDIPYE. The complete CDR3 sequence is CAWSGDIPYEQYF.